Shown below are 12 T cell receptor beta chains from a single sample sequenced in a study of blood T cell repertoires in COVID-19. The repertoire was sequenced with immunoSEQ multiplex PCR; TCRdb's copy has only in-frame clones and lacks some. The sample includes about 280,000 clones, 70% to 90% seen only once; the top ten take around 3%. The sample consisted of peripheral blood. The receptors here all came from a woman under 40 with active or convalescent COVID-19.

The chain couples TRBV27 to TRBJ2-7, with 7 positions matching TRBD1. The CDR3 sequence is 15 residues long. Germline lookup yields CDR1 MNHEY and CDR2 SMNVEV (reference sequence). Trimming at V came to 5 bases and at J to 4 bases, leaving 11 bases not matched to a gene. CDR3: CASSASGTEPYEQYF. The DNA of the CDR3 is TGTGCCAGCAGTGCCTCCGGGACAGAGCCTTACGAGCAGTACTTC.

V is TRBV5-8 and J is TRBJ1-5, with TRBD1 identical over 7 bases. Germline CDR1 and CDR2: SGHTS and YDEGEE. The CDR3 contains 18 residues. V was clipped by 2 bases and J by 11 bases; unmatched bases: 22. This CDR3 is CASSLGGQGDPVRWAQHF. CDR3 bases: TGTGCCAGCAGCTTAGGGGGTCAGGGGGACCCGGTTCGTTGGGCCCAGCATTTT.

The chain couples TRBV2 to TRBJ1-2; D is possibly TRBD1 (5 bases). V was shortened by 5 bases and J by 4 bases, with 14 bases between the two germline ends. The CDR3 spans 14 residues. In germline, CDR1 is SNHLY, CDR2 FYNNEI. The CDR3 sequence is CASSPLTDGYGYTF. CDR3 bases: TGTGCCAGCAGTCCCCTGACAGATGGCTATGGCTACACCTTC.

This rearrangement joins TRBV24-1 to TRBJ1-1; possible D gene TRBD1, 5 bases. V lost 5 bases and J 5 bases, leaving 11 bases between the germline ends. The CDR3 length is 13 residues. Germline CDR1 and CDR2: KGHDR and SFDVKD. CDR3 residues: CATSAQGGTEAFF. CDR3 coding DNA: TGTGCCACCAGTGCGCAGGGAGGGACTGAAGCTTTCTTT.

This clone has a handful of counts. The chain has TRBV19 and TRBJ2-2, with 9 bases fitting TRBD1. V lost 6 bases and J lost 7; bases outside the gene matches: 15. CDR1 and CDR2 from the germline V gene are LNHDA and SQIVND (reference sequence). The CDR3 contains 17 residues. The CDR3 DNA is TGTGCCAGTAGCCGGAGCCGGGACAGGGTTGGGAACGGGGAGCTGTTTTTT. Residues: CASSRSRDRVGNGELFF.

V usage is TRBV19 and J usage is TRBJ2-5; D is uncertain. The V gene lost 4 bases and the J gene lost 0 bases, with 9 bases spanning the gap. Germline V lookup: CDR1 LNHDA, CDR2 SQIVND (reference sequence). This CDR3 has 14 amino acids. CDR3 protein: CASSNRHYQETQYF. CDR3 coding DNA: TGTGCCAGTAGTAATCGTCACTACCAAGAGACCCAGTACTTC.

This clone came up a few times. The chain combines TRBV10-3 with TRBJ2-3; TRBD1 matches 8 bases. The CDR3 runs 18 residues. The V gene end was trimmed by 1 base and the J gene end by 4 bases; junction bases not matched to a gene: 13. Germline V lookup: CDR1 ENHRY, CDR2 SYGVKD. The CDR3 region has the DNA TGTGCCATCAGTGAGTTTGGACAGGGCCCAACCGGCCCAGATACGCAGTATTTT. It is translated as CAISEFGQGPTGPDTQYF.

The rearrangement links TRBV19 to TRBJ1-1, with 7 bases fitting TRBD1. J was trimmed by 10 bases and V by 4 bases; bases with no gene match: 9. Looked up from germline, CDR1 is LNHDA and CDR2 is SQIVND (reference sequence). This CDR3 spans 13 amino acids. DNA for the CDR3: TGTGCCAGTAGTACGAAACAGGGGTTATCAGCTTTCTTT. Translation: CASSTKQGLSAFF.

This chain uses TRBV19 with TRBJ1-4, with D possibly matching TRBD1 (5 bases). Germline V gene lookup returns CDR1 LNHDA and CDR2 SQIVND (reference sequence). The V end lost 3 bases, the J end lost 4 bases, and 12 bases lay between the germline ends. This CDR3 comprises 15 residues. The CDR3 region is CASSMPGLSNEKLFF. The CDR3 coding sequence is TGTGCCAGTAGTATGCCGGGACTGAGTAATGAAAAACTGTTTTTT.

The genes are TRBV7-2 and TRBJ1-5; D gene unclear. Germline assignment: CDR1 SGHTA and CDR2 FQGNSA. The CDR3 has 15 amino acids. V lost 5 bases and J 0 bases, leaving 11 bases between the germline ends. CDR3 DNA sequence: TGTGCCAGCAGCAACTGGGCCGATAGCAATCAGCCCCAGCATTTT. As protein: CASSNWADSNQPQHF.

The rearrangement joins TRBV14 to TRBJ2-7; 9 bases line up with TRBD1. Trimming took 1 base from V and 5 from J; bases not matched to a gene: 3. CDR1 and CDR2 from the germline V gene are SGHDN and FVKESK. The CDR3 spans 14 residues. The CDR3 protein is CASSQVGQGNEQYF. Written as DNA, the CDR3 is TGTGCCAGCAGCCAAGTGGGACAGGGCAACGAGCAGTACTTC.

A word on this clone: Other DNA sequences in this sample translate to the same CDR3. V is TRBV19 and J is TRBJ1-1; a possible D gene is TRBD1 (5 bases). Between the trimmed V and J ends, which lost 5 bases and 2 bases, there was a span of 12 bases. The length of the CDR3 is 14 residues. Germline V gene sequence: CDR1 LNHDA, CDR2 SQIVND (reference sequence). The CDR3, as DNA: TGTGCCAGTAGTCTGGGGGGGGGTAACACTGAAGCTTTCTTT. Protein product: CASSLGGGNTEAFF.